The 18 T cell receptor beta chains in this list originate from one sample, sequenced in a study of CD8 T cells in ankylosing spondylitis (dated by TCRdb to between 2016 and 2019). Library method: 5' RACE. Instrument on record: Illumina HiSeq 2500. The public reads were quality trimmed at Q25 with fastp and then assembled into clones with MiXCR by TCRdb, keeping productive beta chains. Rows matching on CDR3 protein sequence are summarized as one entry with the most common DNA and genes. The sample table holds around 330,000 distinct CDR3 sequences, of which 11% were seen once. Of the sample, roughly 9.5% is held by the ten largest clones. Sequenced: blood, either unsorted or a sorted T cell fraction (not recorded which). The source of these receptors is a female donor with ankylosing spondylitis or in good health (not recorded which).

The chain uses TRBV28 and TRBJ1-6; the D gene is possibly TRBD1 (5 bases). Germline loops: CDR1 MDHEN, CDR2 SYDVKM. Trimming left V 4 bases short and J 10 bases short, with 11 bases between. This CDR3 region has 13 residues. CDR3 residues: CASSSRDRSPLHF. DNA for the CDR3: TGTGCCAGCAGTTCCAGGGACCGCTCACCCCTCCACTTT.

This clonotype appeared many times. CDR3 sequence: CASSSGAGYGELFF. The CDR3 region has the DNA TGTGCCAGCAGTTCAGGGGCAGGGTACGGGGAGCTGTTTTTT. The chain has TRBV28 and TRBJ2-2, with D tentatively TRBD1 (6 bases). This CDR3 has 14 residues. Germline V gene data show CDR1 as MDHEN and CDR2 as SYDVKM. V was clipped by 4 bases and J by 7 bases, with 13 bases between them.

This clonotype was found many times. The chain has TRBV20-1 and TRBJ1-1, with D tentatively TRBD1 (6 bases). The CDR3 covers 13 residues. The V end lost 4 bases, the J end lost 1 base, and 10 bases lay between the germline ends. Germline V gene sequence: CDR1 DFQATT, CDR2 SNEGSKA (reference sequence). The CDR3 here is CSAIGQTNTEAFF. The DNA of the CDR3 is TGCAGTGCTATTGGACAGACGAACACTGAAGCTTTCTTT.

This clonotype was found a few times. The J gene is TRBJ2-5, the V gene TRBV11-2; 13 bases match TRBD2. CDR3 length: 20 residues. Trimming at V came to 0 bases and at J to 1 base, leaving 11 bases not matched to a gene. Germline loops: CDR1 SGHAT, CDR2 FQNNGV. The CDR3 region is CASSLDLRTSGRGGQETQYF. The CDR3 DNA is TGTGCCAGCAGCTTAGATCTCCGGACTAGCGGGAGAGGGGGCCAAGAGACCCAGTACTTC.

The V call is TRBV14, the J call TRBJ1-2; D ambiguous. CDR1 and CDR2 (germline): SGHDN, FVKESK. Trimming removed 0 bases from V and 8 bases from J, with 13 bases in between. CDR3 length: 14 residues. The CDR3 nucleotides read TGTGCCAGCAGCCAAGAGCGATCAGTCAGGGGCTACACCTTC. It is translated as CASSQERSVRGYTF.

This clonotype was observed at least ten times. V and J are TRBV20-1 and TRBJ1-4, with a weak D call TRBD1 (5 bases). The CDR3 has 12 amino acids. Germline CDR1 DFQATT, CDR2 SNEGSKA (reference sequence). The V end was cut by 4 bases, the J end by 8 bases, with 11 bases between. The CDR3 protein is CSATGTSEKLFF. The CDR3 bases are TGCAGTGCTACCGGGACGTCAGAAAAACTGTTTTTT.

At least ten counts were recorded for this clonotype. The chain recombines TRBV10-3 with TRBJ1-2; 8 nucleotides line up with TRBD1. The CDR3 loop spans 12 amino acids. The V gene's germline CDR1 is ENHRY and CDR2 SYGVKD. Trimming cost V 4 bases and J 6 bases; bases outside gene matches: 1. The CDR3 nucleotides are TGTGCCATCAGTGGGACAGGGAATGGCTACACCTTC. It translates to CAISGTGNGYTF.

This clonotype was observed many times. The rearrangement joins TRBV20-1 to TRBJ2-7; perhaps TRBD1 as D (5 bases). Trimming took 1 base from V and 2 from J, leaving 15 bases between them. In germline, CDR1 is DFQATT, CDR2 SNEGSKA (reference sequence). The CDR3 contains 15 residues. CDR3 loop: CSARASWAQAYEQYF. In DNA, the CDR3 is TGCAGTGCTAGAGCTTCATGGGCACAGGCCTACGAGCAGTACTTC.

This chain joins TRBV20-1 and TRBJ1-2; D is undetermined. This CDR3 region has 11 residues. V was cut by 6 bases and J by 5 bases, with 10 bases left in between. CDR1 DFQATT and CDR2 SNEGSKA come from the germline V gene (reference sequence). In nucleotides, the CDR3 is TGCAGTGCCCAAACGGATTATGGCTACACCTTC. Amino acids: CSAQTDYGYTF.

In this sample, this clonotype turned up many times. The chain uses TRBV6-1 and TRBJ2-3; TRBD2 aligns across 11 bases. Germline lookup yields CDR1 MNHNS and CDR2 SASEGT. V shed 7 bases and J 0 bases; nucleotides not matched to a gene: 6. This CDR3 has 16 residues. CDR3 in amino acids: CASTSSGGWSTDTQYF. The CDR3 DNA reads as TGTGCCAGCACCTCTAGCGGGGGGTGGAGCACAGATACGCAGTATTTT.

This clonotype was counted between two and nine times. This chain joins TRBV7-6 and TRBJ1-2, with TRBD1 as a possible D gene (6 bases). Trimming took 1 base from V and 0 from J, leaving 21 bases between them. The germline V gene encodes CDR1 SGHVS and CDR2 FNYEAQ. The CDR3 extends over 19 amino acids. The CDR3 DNA reads TGTGCCAGCAGCTTAGACGCGACAGCTGGGACACTGGCTAACTATGGCTACACCTTC. Protein product: CASSLDATAGTLANYGYTF. Full variable domain (outside the CDR3, taken from reference TRBV7-6 and TRBJ1-2): GAGVSQSPRYKVTKRGQDVALRCDPISGHVSLYWYRQALGQGPEFLTYFNYEAQQDKSGLPNDRFSAERPEGSISTLTIQRTEQRDSAMYRCASSLDATAGTLANYGYTFGSGTRLTVV.

Many counts were recorded for this clonotype. In DNA, the CDR3 is TGTGCCAGCAGTCCGCTAGCGGGAATAAGGACAGATACGCAGTATTTT. Protein product: CASSPLAGIRTDTQYF. The gene calls are TRBV6-1 and TRBJ2-3, with 9 bases identical to TRBD2. Looked up from germline, CDR1 is MNHNS and CDR2 is SASEGT. V was clipped by 5 bases and J by 3 bases; unmatched bases: 9. CDR3 length: 16 residues.

The chain has TRBV12-3 or TRBV12-4 and TRBJ1-5; possible D gene TRBD1, 5 bases. The V end was cut by 6 bases, the J end by 5 bases, with 11 bases between. The CDR3 length is 13 residues. The CDR3 is CASSAGQDQPQHF. In DNA, the CDR3 is TGTGCCAGCAGCGCAGGGCAGGATCAGCCCCAGCATTTT.

This clonotype was detected only a few times. The chain uses TRBV4-2 and TRBJ2-5; D is perhaps TRBD2 (5 bases). The CDR3 sequence is 14 residues long. CDR1 is LGHNA, CDR2 YNFKEQ, per germline. V dropped 7 bases and J dropped 3 bases, with 15 bases sitting between them. The CDR3, as DNA: TGTGCCAGCACCAAGGGAGACGGTGAAGAGACCCAGTACTTC. Translation gives CASTKGDGEETQYF.

In its sample, this clonotype was seen many times. The gene calls are TRBV20-1 and TRBJ2-3; D gene uncertain. This CDR3 is 15 amino acids long. Germline V gene lookup returns CDR1 DFQATT and CDR2 SNEGSKA (reference sequence). V lost 7 bases, J lost 4 bases, and 21 bases lay in between. The CDR3 spells CSGLSESGVADTQYF. Written as DNA, the CDR3 is TGCAGTGGCCTGAGTGAGTCCGGCGTGGCAGATACGCAGTATTTT.

This clonotype came up a few times. The CDR3 DNA is TGTGCCAGCAGCTTAGCGCGGGGGAGGGAAAAACTGTTTTTT. Encoded protein: CASSLARGREKLFF. The chain recombines TRBV7-9 with TRBJ1-4; a weak D match, TRBD1 (5 bases). Germline V gene data show CDR1 as SEHNR and CDR2 as FQNEAQ (reference sequence). V was clipped by 0 bases and J by 8 bases, with 10 bases between them. The CDR3 runs to 14 residues.

This clonotype was counted ten times or more. The chain is built from TRBV6-2 or TRBV6-3 and TRBJ1-5, with 8 bases lining up with TRBD1. The germline CDR1 and CDR2 sequences are MNHEY and SVGEGT. V lost 4 bases, J lost 4 bases, and 3 bases stayed unmatched. CDR3 size: 14 residues. CDR3 DNA sequence: TGTGCCAGCAGTTTCAGACAGGGGAATCAGCCCCAGCATTTT. It translates to CASSFRQGNQPQHF.

In its sample, this clonotype was seen a few times. The V call is TRBV5-6, the J call TRBJ2-4; D unresolved. Germline V gene sequence: CDR1 SGHDT, CDR2 YYEEEE. CDR3 size: 15 residues. The V and J ends lost 4 bases and 6 bases respectively, with 17 bases between them. In nucleotides, the CDR3 is TGTGCCAGCAGCCCTCCCATTGGCCAAGGAAACATTCAGTACTTC. Translation: CASSPPIGQGNIQYF.